A single sample gave rise to the 21 T cell receptor beta chains below, sequenced in a study of T-cell reconstitution after alpha-beta-depleted transplantation in children. A TCRbeta library incorporating unique molecular identifiers was prepared. TCRdb reprocessed the PCR reads via MiXCR and lists one record per CDR3 protein. The sample includes 330,000 or so distinct CDR3 sequences, less than 9.5% of them seen just once. These TCRs are of unknown antigen specificity. Study-level results: Newly generated T cells supplied most T-cell counts and diversity one year post-transplant.

Sequencing was performed on peripheral blood, taken 360 days after TCRalphabeta/CD19-depleted stem cell transplant. The origin of the receptors is a female patient aged 2 to 10 who had a stem cell transplant for Fanconi anemia, so the T cells may come from the graft donor.

This clonotype was seen only a few times. This chain links TRBV3-1 with TRBJ2-7; 7 bases line up with TRBD1. CDR1 and CDR2 (germline): LGHDT, YNNKEL (reference sequence). The trim removed 0 bases at V and 4 bases at J, leaving 9 bases unmatched. The CDR3 has 16 residues. The CDR3 DNA is TGTGCCAGCAGCCAAGATACTATCAGGGGGTGGTACGAGCAGTACTTC. Translated, it gives CASSQDTIRGWYEQYF.

This clonotype was seen ten or more times. The V gene is TRBV20-1, the J gene TRBJ1-2; TRBD1 matches 11 bases. The germline gives CDR1 DFQATT, CDR2 SNEGSKA (reference sequence). The CDR3 has 16 amino acids. The ends lost 5 bases at V and 4 bases at J; junction bases unmatched: 12. The CDR3 nucleotides read TGCAGTGCTGAGGGGACAGGGGGATTTGGGAGCTATGGCTACACCTTC. Its protein is CSAEGTGGFGSYGYTF.

This clonotype came up many times. The chain couples TRBV20-1 to TRBJ2-7; D may be TRBD2 (5 bases). Per germline, CDR1 DFQATT and CDR2 SNEGSKA (reference sequence). The CDR3 is made up of 13 amino acids. The germline V and J ends were trimmed by 3 bases and 7 bases, with 16 bases remaining between them. The CDR3 region is CSASIGDDLEQYF. CDR3 DNA sequence: TGCAGTGCTAGTATCGGGGATGACTTGGAGCAGTACTTC.

The J gene is TRBJ2-7, the V gene TRBV9; 9 positions match TRBD2. The CDR3 extends over 15 amino acids. Germline V CDR1 and CDR2: SGDLS, YYNGEE. The trim removed 0 bases at V and 2 bases at J, leaving 3 bases unmatched. Here the CDR3 DNA reads TGTGCCAGCAGCGTAGATGGGACTAGCCCCTACGAGCAGTACTTC. Its protein is CASSVDGTSPYEQYF.

This clonotype turned up a few times. The chain joins TRBV4-3 to TRBJ1-2, with 10 bases fitting TRBD1. Germline values: CDR1 LGHNA, CDR2 YSLEER. The CDR3 length is 16 residues. V dropped 1 base and J dropped 6; count of bases not matched to a gene: 8. The CDR3, as DNA: TGCGCCAGCAGCCAAGTCAGGGGGACAGGGGCGGATGGCTACACCTTC. Its translation is CASSQVRGTGADGYTF.

This clonotype came up a few times. This chain connects TRBV11-2 to TRBJ2-5; tentatively, D is TRBD1 (6 bases). This CDR3 is built from 17 residues. V was pared by 5 bases and J by 4 bases, with 23 bases between. From germline, CDR1 is SGHAT and CDR2 FQNNGV. CDR3 residues: CASSPKQWTANLETQYF. CDR3 bases: TGTGCCAGCAGCCCGAAACAATGGACAGCAAACCTAGAGACCCAGTACTTC.

The V call is TRBV5-1, the J call TRBJ2-1; TRBD2 agrees at 12 bases. Losses at the gene ends were 4 bases for V and 4 bases for J; bases not matched to a gene: 3. The germline gives CDR1 SGHRS, CDR2 YFSETQ. The CDR3 is 15 amino acids. The CDR3 reads CASSRLAGDYNEQFF. CDR3 nucleotide sequence: TGCGCCAGCAGCCGACTAGCGGGGGATTACAATGAGCAGTTCTTC.

This clonotype was detected many times. This chain links TRBV28 with TRBJ2-3; 7 positions agree with TRBD1. The germline CDR1 and CDR2 sequences are MDHEN and SYDVKM. This CDR3 region has 14 residues. V was pared by 6 bases and J by 3 bases, with 6 bases of the junction left unmatched. As DNA, the CDR3 is TGTGCCAGCAGCCGTGACAGGGCGACAGATACGCAGTATTTT. Its protein product is CASSRDRATDTQYF.

The sample holds many counts of this clonotype. The V and J genes are TRBV20-1 and TRBJ2-7; 8 nucleotides line up with TRBD1. Unmatched junction bases numbered 5, after V lost 5 bases and J lost 2 bases. Per the germline V gene, CDR1 is DFQATT and CDR2 is SNEGSKA (reference sequence). The CDR3 extends over 13 amino acids. DNA of the CDR3: TGCAGTGCTGAGGACAGGGCCCCCTACGAGCAGTACTTC. It yields the protein CSAEDRAPYEQYF.

This clonotype has a count of ten or more. This chain links TRBV10-1 with TRBJ2-3, with D unclear. V gave up 6 bases and J gave up 0 bases, with 7 bases separating them. The CDR3 covers 13 residues. CDR1 and CDR2 (germline): WNHNN, SYGVQD (reference sequence). In DNA form, the CDR3 reads TGCGCCAGCAGATCTGCTAGCACAGATACGCAGTATTTT. It translates to CASRSASTDTQYF.

In this sample, this clonotype turned up many times. The chain links TRBV6-2 or TRBV6-3 to TRBJ1-1; no definite D call. The CDR3 consists of 13 residues. Per the germline V gene, CDR1 is MNHEY and CDR2 is SVGEGT. V was cut by 6 bases and J by 0 bases, with 8 bases left in between. The CDR3 sequence is CASRRLMNTEAFF. DNA for the CDR3: TGTGCCAGCAGGAGGTTAATGAACACTGAAGCTTTCTTT.

The CDR3 loop reads CASSPTGASTYEQYF. The CDR3, as DNA: TGTGCCAGCAGTCCAACAGGCGCCTCTACCTACGAGCAGTACTTC. The chain recombines TRBV6-1 with TRBJ2-7, with a possible D match to TRBD1 (5 bases). The CDR3 consists of 15 residues. CDR1 is MNHNS, CDR2 SASEGT, per germline. V lost 5 bases to trimming and J lost 2 bases, with 16 bases between them.

This chain connects TRBV19 to TRBJ1-2; TRBD1 agrees at 7 bases. This CDR3 has 15 amino acids. Germline CDR1 LNHDA, CDR2 SQIVND (reference sequence). Germline trimming cut 2 bases from V and 5 bases from J; bases unmatched to any gene: 8. CDR3 residues: CASSILQGGLYGYTF. The CDR3 DNA reads as TGTGCCAGTAGTATACTTCAGGGGGGGCTATATGGCTACACCTTC.

The chain joins TRBV7-2 to TRBJ2-1, with TRBD1 matching 7 bases. V dropped 2 bases and J dropped 2; count of bases not matched to a gene: 6. The CDR3 extends over 16 amino acids. Germline assignment: CDR1 SGHTA and CDR2 FQGNSA. The CDR3 coding sequence is TGTGCCAGCAGCTTAATGGCCCAGGGGGCCTACAATGAGCAGTTCTTC. Translation gives CASSLMAQGAYNEQFF.

This clonotype occurred many times. The chain links TRBV5-6 to TRBJ2-7, with TRBD1 as a possible D gene (5 bases). V shed 1 base and J shed 0 bases, with 8 bases lying between them. The CDR3 has 14 amino acids. Germline CDR1 and CDR2: SGHDT and YYEEEE. The CDR3 sequence is CASSLLGHSYEQYF. In DNA, the CDR3 is TGTGCCAGCAGCTTGTTAGGACACTCCTACGAGCAGTACTTC.

The CDR3 DNA is TGCGCCAGCAGCTTCGGGTCAAGACAGGGCCCTAGCTCTGGGGCCAACGTCCTGACTTTC. Its translation: CASSFGSRQGPSSGANVLTF. This rearrangement joins TRBV5-1 to TRBJ2-6; 7 bases match TRBD1. The CDR3 has 20 amino acids. The V segment lost 2 bases and the J segment 0 bases; nucleotides outside the gene matches: 14. Germline CDR1 SGHRS, CDR2 YFSETQ.

This clonotype was counted many times. The rearrangement links TRBV12-3 or TRBV12-4 to TRBJ2-6; D is tentatively TRBD1 or TRBD2 (5 bases each). Trimming stripped 3 bases from V and 7 bases from J, with 10 bases between. The length of the CDR3 is 14 residues. CDR3 in DNA: TGTGCCAGCAGTTTTAGGGGACGTGCCAACGTCCTGACTTTC. This gives the protein CASSFRGRANVLTF.

This clonotype was picked up a small number of times. The chain has TRBV20-1 and TRBJ2-1, with D unresolved. Germline CDR1 is DFQATT and CDR2 is SNEGSKA (reference sequence). Trimming left V 5 bases short and J 3 bases short, with 14 bases between. The CDR3 totals 14 residues. CDR3 residues: CSARHFANYNEQFF. CDR3 coding DNA: TGCAGTGCTCGCCACTTCGCGAACTACAATGAGCAGTTCTTC.

This clonotype was seen repeatedly, ten times or more. This chain uses TRBV29-1 with TRBJ2-1; TRBD2 agrees at 11 bases. The junction had 13 bases not matched to a gene; V was cut back by 6 bases and J by 15 bases. In germline, CDR1 is SQVTM, CDR2 ANQGSEA. This CDR3 has 13 residues. CDR3 bases: TGCAGCGTCCAATTCATAGCGGGAGGGCCTCCGTTCTTC. Translating gives CSVQFIAGGPPFF.

This clonotype was seen many times. This chain connects TRBV7-2 to TRBJ1-2; D not certain. CDR3 length equals 12 residues. The germline CDR1 and CDR2 sequences are SGHTA and FQGNSA. V lost 5 bases to trimming and J lost 5 bases, with 9 bases between them. CDR3 nucleotide sequence: TGTGCCAGCAGCCGCAGCAATTATGGCTACACCTTC. Protein sequence: CASSRSNYGYTF.

The table lists this clonotype with many counts. This chain links TRBV20-1 with TRBJ2-1, with TRBD2 identical over 12 bases. CDR1 is DFQATT and CDR2 is SNEGSKA in the germline V gene (reference sequence). This CDR3 spans 17 amino acids. With V trimmed by 0 bases and J by 4 bases, 7 bases remained unmatched. The CDR3 sequence is CSARDSSGGATYNEQFF. For the CDR3, the DNA is TGCAGTGCTAGAGATTCTAGCGGGGGGGCCACGTACAATGAGCAGTTCTTC.